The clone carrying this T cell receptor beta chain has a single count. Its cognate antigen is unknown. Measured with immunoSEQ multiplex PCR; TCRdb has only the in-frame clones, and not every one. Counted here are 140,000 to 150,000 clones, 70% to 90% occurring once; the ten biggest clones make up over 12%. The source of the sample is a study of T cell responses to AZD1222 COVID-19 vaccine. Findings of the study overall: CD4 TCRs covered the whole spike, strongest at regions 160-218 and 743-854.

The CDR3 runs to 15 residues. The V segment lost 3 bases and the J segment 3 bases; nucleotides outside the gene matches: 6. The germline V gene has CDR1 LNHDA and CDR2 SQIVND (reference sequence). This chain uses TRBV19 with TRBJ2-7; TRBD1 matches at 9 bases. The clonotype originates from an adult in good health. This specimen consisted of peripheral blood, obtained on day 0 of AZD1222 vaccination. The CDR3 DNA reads TGTGCCAGTAGTATGAGAAGGGACAGGGACTACGAGCAGTACTTC. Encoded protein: CASSMRRDRDYEQYF.